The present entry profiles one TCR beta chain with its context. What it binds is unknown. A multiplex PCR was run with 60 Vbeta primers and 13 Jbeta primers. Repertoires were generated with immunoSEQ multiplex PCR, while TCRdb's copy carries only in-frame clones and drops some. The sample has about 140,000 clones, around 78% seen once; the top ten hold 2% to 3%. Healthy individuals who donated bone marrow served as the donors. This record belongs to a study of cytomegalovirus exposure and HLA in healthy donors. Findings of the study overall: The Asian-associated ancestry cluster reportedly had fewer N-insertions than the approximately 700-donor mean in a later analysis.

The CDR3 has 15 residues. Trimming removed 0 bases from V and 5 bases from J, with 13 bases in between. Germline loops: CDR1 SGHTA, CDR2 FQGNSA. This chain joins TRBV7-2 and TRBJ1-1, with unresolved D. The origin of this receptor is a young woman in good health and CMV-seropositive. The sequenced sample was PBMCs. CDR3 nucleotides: TGTGCCAGCAGCTTAGCGCAGGTGGGAGGGACTGAAGCTTTCTTT. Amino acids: CASSLAQVGGTEAFF.